The rows below give T cell receptor beta chains drawn from one sample of a study of blood T cell repertoires in COVID-19. Repertoires were generated with immunoSEQ multiplex PCR, while TCRdb's copy carries only in-frame clones and drops some. Of fewer than 350,000 clones detected, more than 75% appear once; the ten largest clones hold 2.1%. The sample taken for sequencing was peripheral blood. The receptor source for this set is a woman aged 25 to 39 who had recovered from COVID-19. CDR3s include the opening cysteine and the closing phenylalanine or tryptophan. Fields, in order: J gene, D gene, clone size, CDR3 length, V gene, CDR3 DNA, CDR3 protein. D genes are given only for firm matches. Clone size, where shown, is once, few, many, or a class for clones that have expanded.

TRBJ1-5 TRBD1 . 15 TRBV6-6 TGTGCCAGCAGTTACCGGACAGGGGGCAGCCAGCCCCAGCATTTT CASSYRTGGSQPQHF
TRBJ1-2 . . 14 TRBV5-5 TGTGCCAGCAGCTTGACACAGGCTAACTATGGCTACACCTTC CASSLTQANYGYTF
TRBJ2-7 TRBD1 . 11 TRBV27 TGTGCCACAGGACAGGGTACTCAGCAGTACTTC CATGQGTQQYF
TRBJ2-5 . . 13 TRBV18 TGTGCCAGCTCACCCAACAGACAAGAGACCCAGTACTTC CASSPNRQETQYF
TRBJ2-1 . . 13 TRBV7-9 TGTGCCAGCAGCCCGGCCCACGAGGGTGAGCAGTTCTTC CASSPAHEGEQFF
TRBJ1-2 . . 15 TRBV19 TGTGCCAGTAGTGCCGAGGGTTACTCTGGATCTGGCTACACCTTC CASSAEGYSGSGYTF
TRBJ1-1 . . 18 TRBV9 TGTGCCAGCAGCGTAACCGACCTTATGACAGGTGGGAACACTGAAGCTTTCTTT CASSVTDLMTGGNTEAFF
TRBJ2-3 . . 15 TRBV6-5 TGTGCCAGCAGTTACTCGGCGGGGGCCACAGATACGCAGTATTTT CASSYSAGATDTQYF
TRBJ2-1 TRBD2 once 15 TRBV6-5 TGTGCCAGCAGTCCCCTAGCGGGGGGAGAGAATGAGCAGTTCTTC CASSPLAGGENEQFF
TRBJ2-5 . . 15 TRBV9 TGTGCCAGCAGCGTAGGAAGCGCGCAGCCAGAGACCCAGTACTTC CASSVGSAQPETQYF
TRBJ1-4 . . 14 TRBV7-9 TGTGCCAGCAGCAACTTCCCCCCCATAGAAAAACTGTTTTTT CASSNFPPIEKLFF
TRBJ2-7 TRBD1 . 16 TRBV5-1 TGCGCCAGCAGCTTGACCCCGGGACAGAGCTCCTACGAGCAGTACTTC CASSLTPGQSSYEQYF
TRBJ2-6 TRBD1 . 16 TRBV6-1 TGTGCCAGCAGTGATCTTAGGGGGCGCGGGGCCAACGTCCTGACTTTC CASSDLRGRGANVLTF
TRBJ2-5 TRBD2 . 16 TRBV5-1 TGCGCCAGCAGCTTGAGAGCAAGGACTAGCCAGGAGACCCAGTACTTC CASSLRARTSQETQYF
TRBJ1-4 . . 14 TRBV11-2 TGTGCCAGCAGCTCCGGGCCCCGGGGTGAAAAACTGTTTTTT CASSSGPRGEKLFF
TRBJ2-7 . . 13 TRBV18 TGTGCCAGCTCACCTAAAGATCCGGGAGAGCAGTACTTC CASSPKDPGEQYF
TRBJ1-2 . . 14 TRBV7-9 TGTGCCAGCAGCCTTGTGGTACAGGGATATGGCTACACCTTC CASSLVVQGYGYTF
TRBJ2-1 . . 16 TRBV11-3 TGTGCCAGCAGCTTAGGCGGGATTCGCTCCTACAATGAGCAGTTCTTC CASSLGGIRSYNEQFF
TRBJ1-1 . . 12 TRBV19 TGTGCCAGCGGTAGGGGGAACACTGAAGCTTTCTTT CASGRGNTEAFF
TRBJ2-3 . once 15 TRBV19 TGTGCCAGTAGTATGATGGGCGAGACACTAGATACGCAGTATTTT CASSMMGETLDTQYF
TRBJ1-4 . . 16 TRBV7-8 TGTGCCAGCAGCTTATCGGGGCCCAGAGGGGGTGAAAAACTGTTTTTT CASSLSGPRGGEKLFF
TRBJ1-1 TRBD1 . 15 TRBV6-5 TGTGCCAGCAGTTACGGGACAGTAATGAACACTGAAGCTTTCTTT CASSYGTVMNTEAFF
TRBJ2-7 . . 14 TRBV7-9 TGTGCCAGCAGCTTAGGCCCGTCGCTCAGGGAGCAGTACTTC CASSLGPSLREQYF
TRBJ2-6 . . 20 TRBV5-1 TGCGCCAGCAGCACACAACCCGCAACAGGGGGGGGCTCTGGGGCCAACGTCCTGACTTTC CASSTQPATGGGSGANVLTF
TRBJ2-7 TRBD1 . 12 TRBV10-2 TGCGCCAGCAAACAGGGGGGAGTCGAGCAGTACTTC CASKQGGVEQYF
TRBJ2-1 . . 13 TRBV3-1/TRBV3-2 TGTGCCAGCAGAGAGGGAGCGACCAATGAGCAGTTCTTC CASREGATNEQFF
TRBJ1-5 TRBD1 . 15 TRBV19 TGTGCCAGTATTATGACAGGGGGACTGAATCAGCCCCAGCATTTT CASIMTGGLNQPQHF
TRBJ2-2 TRBD1 . 15 TRBV11-2 TGTGCCAGCAGCTTGGGACAGGTATACACCGGGGAGCTGTTTTTT CASSLGQVYTGELFF
TRBJ1-1 . . 17 TRBV5-4 TGTGCCAGCAGCTTGGCGGGAGGTGGCAGGGGATTCACTGAAGCTTTCTTT CASSLAGGGRGFTEAFF
TRBJ1-5 TRBD1 few 14 TRBV13 TGTGCCAGCAGCCTGGGACAGGCCTATCAGCCCCAGCATTTT CASSLGQAYQPQHF
TRBJ2-5 TRBD2 . 18 TRBV4-3 TGCGCCAGCAGCCAAGAGAAAATCGCGGGAGAACCAGTTGAAACCCAGTACTTC CASSQEKIAGEPVETQYF
TRBJ2-7 TRBD2 once 14 TRBV6-2/TRBV6-3 TGTGCCAGCCGCCCGGGACTAGCGGTCGGCGAGCAGTACTTC CASRPGLAVGEQYF
TRBJ1-1 TRBD1 few 14 TRBV7-9 TGTGCCAGCAGCGGACAGGGCCGGGGCACTGAAGCTTTCTTT CASSGQGRGTEAFF
TRBJ1-3 TRBD1 . 16 TRBV6-1 TGTGCCAGCAGTGCACCCGGGACAGGGGGAGGAAACACCATATATTTT CASSAPGTGGGNTIYF
TRBJ2-3 . . 15 TRBV7-2 TGTGCCAGCAGCTTACGAGGGCAGAGCACAGATACGCAGTATTTT CASSLRGQSTDTQYF
TRBJ2-1 . few 17 TRBV7-2 TGTGCCAGCAGCTCTATCCGTAATCGGCGGGATTTCAATGAGCAGTTCTTC CASSSIRNRRDFNEQFF
TRBJ1-6 . once 14 TRBV11-2 TGTGCCAGCAGCCAGGAAAGGGGAGGGTCACCCCTCCACTTT CASSQERGGSPLHF